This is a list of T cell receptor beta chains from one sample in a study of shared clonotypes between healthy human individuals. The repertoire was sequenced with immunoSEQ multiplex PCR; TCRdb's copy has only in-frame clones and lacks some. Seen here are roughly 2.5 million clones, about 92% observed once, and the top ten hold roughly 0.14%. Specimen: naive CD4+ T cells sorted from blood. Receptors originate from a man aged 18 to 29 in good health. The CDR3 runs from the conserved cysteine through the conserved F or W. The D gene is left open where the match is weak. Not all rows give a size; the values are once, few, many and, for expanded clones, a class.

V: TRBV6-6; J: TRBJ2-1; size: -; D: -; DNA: TGTGCCAGCGACAGTTTCGGTAATGAGCAGTTCTTC; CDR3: CASDSFGNEQFF
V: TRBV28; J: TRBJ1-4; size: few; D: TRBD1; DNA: TGTGCCAGCACCCCAGGGGGGACGGGTGAAAAACTGTTTTTT; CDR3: CASTPGGTGEKLFF
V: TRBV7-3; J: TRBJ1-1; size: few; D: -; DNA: TGTGCCAGCAGCTCTAGGGTGAACACTGAAGCTTTCTTT; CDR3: CASSSRVNTEAFF
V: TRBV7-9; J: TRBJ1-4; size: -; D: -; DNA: TGTGCCAGCAGCTTAGCCCCTAATGAAAAACTGTTTTTT; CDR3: CASSLAPNEKLFF
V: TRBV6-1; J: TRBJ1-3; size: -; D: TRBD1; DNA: TGTGCCAGCACTCCAACAGGGGGCTTCGGAAACACCATATATTTT; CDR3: CASTPTGGFGNTIYF
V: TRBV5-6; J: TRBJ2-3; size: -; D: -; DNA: TGTGCCAGCAGCTTGCGAACAGGCGGCACAGATACGCAGTATTTT; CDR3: CASSLRTGGTDTQYF
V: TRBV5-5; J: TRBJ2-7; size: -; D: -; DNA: TGTGCCAGCAGCACTCCGGGTCCCCCCTACGAGCAGTACTTC; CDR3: CASSTPGPPYEQYF
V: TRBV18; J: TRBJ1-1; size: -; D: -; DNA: TGTGCCAGCTCACCACGAGGGGCCGGCACTGAAGCTTTCTTT; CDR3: CASSPRGAGTEAFF
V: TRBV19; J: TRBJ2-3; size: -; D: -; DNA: TGTGCCACCTTAGACGCGGGCCTACGAGGGAGCACAGATACGCAGTATTTT; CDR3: CATLDAGLRGSTDTQYF
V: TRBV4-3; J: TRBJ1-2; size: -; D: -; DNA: TGCGCCAGCAGCCAAGAATGGGGCCATGGCTACACCTTC; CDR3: CASSQEWGHGYTF
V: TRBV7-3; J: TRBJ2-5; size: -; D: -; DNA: TGTGCCAGCAGCCCAGACGGGCAAGAGACCCAGTACTTC; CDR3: CASSPDGQETQYF
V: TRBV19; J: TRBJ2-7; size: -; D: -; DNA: TGTGCCAAGTGGGGGCAGTACTTC; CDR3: CAKWGQYF
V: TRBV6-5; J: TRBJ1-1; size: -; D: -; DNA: TGTGCCAGCATCGATTCCCGGGACACTGAAGCTTTCTTT; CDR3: CASIDSRDTEAFF
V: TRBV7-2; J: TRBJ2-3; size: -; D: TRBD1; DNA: TGTGCCAGCAGCTTCGGACAGGTTAGCACAGATACGCAGTATTTT; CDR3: CASSFGQVSTDTQYF
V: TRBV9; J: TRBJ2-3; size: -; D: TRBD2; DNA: TGTGCCAGCAGCCCCACCACCCGTAACAGCGGGAACACAGATACGCAGTATTTT; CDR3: CASSPTTRNSGNTDTQYF
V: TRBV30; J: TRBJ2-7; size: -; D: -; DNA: TGTGCCTGGGCTAGAATCAACAGTGGACACTACGAGCAGTACTTC; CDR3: CAWARINSGHYEQYF
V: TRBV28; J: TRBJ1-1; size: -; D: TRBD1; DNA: TGTGCCAGCAGTTTTCGGGACAGCGTTCCTCGAGAGGAAGCTTTCTTT; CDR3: CASSFRDSVPREEAFF
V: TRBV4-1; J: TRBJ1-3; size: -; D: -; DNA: TGCGCCAGCAGCCAAGATTTAATAGGAGGTGGAAACACCATATATTTT; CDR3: CASSQDLIGGGNTIYF
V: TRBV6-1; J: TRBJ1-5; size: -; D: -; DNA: TGTGCCAGCAGTTTTCGGGCAGCGGATCAGCCCCAGCATTTT; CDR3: CASSFRAADQPQHF
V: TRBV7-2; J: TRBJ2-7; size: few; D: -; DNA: TGTGCCAGCAGCTCTTTCTACGAGCAGTACTTC; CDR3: CASSSFYEQYF
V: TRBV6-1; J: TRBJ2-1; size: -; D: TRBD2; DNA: TGTGCCAGCAATAGTGGGGGGGAGGTTAATGAGCAGTTCTTC; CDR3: CASNSGGEVNEQFF
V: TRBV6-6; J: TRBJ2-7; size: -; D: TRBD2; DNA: TGTGCCAGCAGCTCTTCTCTAGCGGGGAGGAGGAACGAGCAGTACTTC; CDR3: CASSSSLAGRRNEQYF
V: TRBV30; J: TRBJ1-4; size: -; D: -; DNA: TGTGCCTGGGAAAACTGGAATGAAAAACTGTTTTTT; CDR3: CAWENWNEKLFF
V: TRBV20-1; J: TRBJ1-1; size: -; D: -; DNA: TGCAGTGCTAGTAGATCTGATGAAGCTTTCTTT; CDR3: CSASRSDEAFF
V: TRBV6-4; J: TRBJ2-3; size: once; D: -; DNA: TGTGCCAGCAGTGACTCGGCGGGGTCCACAGATACGCAGTATTTT; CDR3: CASSDSAGSTDTQYF
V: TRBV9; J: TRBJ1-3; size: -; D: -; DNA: TGTGCCAGCAGCCCAATCTGGGGCGGAAACACCATATATTTT; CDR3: CASSPIWGGNTIYF
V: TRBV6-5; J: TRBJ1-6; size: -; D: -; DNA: TGTGCCAGCTCAGGGAGGAATAATTCACCCCTCCACTTT; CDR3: CASSGRNNSPLHF